The 30 T cell receptor beta chains listed next were all sequenced from one sample in a study of cytomegalovirus exposure and HLA in healthy donors. This PCR relied on a set of 60 Vbeta primers and 13 Jbeta primers. Generated by immunoSEQ multiplex PCR, the TCRdb table keeps only in-frame clones and is missing some. The sample has some 80,000 clones; 78% are singletons. Sequencing was done on a sample of PBMCs. These receptors were obtained from a man aged 40-49 years in good health and CMV-seronegative.

The CDR3 DNA follows: TGTGCCAGCAGTGAACAAGTGCTATACAATGAGCAGTTCTTC. Encoded protein: CASSEQVLYNEQFF. This sequence joins TRBV2 and TRBJ2-1; D ambiguous. Germline lookup yields CDR1 SNHLY and CDR2 FYNNEI. V dropped 2 bases and J dropped 4 bases, with 9 bases sitting between them. This CDR3 is built from 14 residues.

The chain has TRBV11-2 and TRBJ1-6; no firm D call. The CDR3 length is 13 residues. The V end was cut by 0 bases, the J end by 7 bases, with 4 bases between. The V gene's germline CDR1 is SGHAT and CDR2 FQNNGV. CDR3 nucleotide sequence: TGTGCCAGCAGCTTAGATATAAATTCACCCCTCCACTTT. It encodes CASSLDINSPLHF.

This chain links TRBV30 with TRBJ2-2; a weak D match, TRBD1 (6 bases). This CDR3 region has 14 residues. Deletions cut 7 bases from V and 7 bases from J, with 19 bases between. CDR1 is GTSNPN, CDR2 SVGIG, per germline (reference sequence). In nucleotides, the CDR3 is TGTGCCTCGGGACAAGGCGGATCTCACGGGGAGCTGTTTTTT. It translates to CASGQGGSHGELFF.

The genes are TRBV11-2 and TRBJ1-6; 7 bases align to TRBD1. CDR3 length: 16 residues. Trimming at V came to 5 bases and at J to 15 bases, leaving 19 bases not matched to a gene. Per germline, CDR1 SGHAT and CDR2 FQNNGV. The CDR3 DNA sequence: TGTGCCAGCAGCCTCCCTCTGGGGACAGCAGAAGACGTCCTCCACTTT. Translated: CASSLPLGTAEDVLHF.

This clone was detected once. This chain uses TRBV29-1 with TRBJ2-3; D not resolved. V lost 3 bases, J lost 1 base, and 17 bases lay in between. Germline CDR1 SQVTM, CDR2 ANQGSEA. The length of the CDR3 is 16 residues. The CDR3 loop reads CSVDPGLRSGTDTQYF. The CDR3 DNA reads as TGCAGCGTTGATCCAGGCCTCCGATCGGGCACAGATACGCAGTATTTT.

The rearrangement links TRBV10-3 to TRBJ1-5; no definite D call. Germline V lookup: CDR1 ENHRY, CDR2 SYGVKD. With 10 bases removed from V and 7 bases from J, the gap between germline ends came to 17 bases. This CDR3 is 13 amino acids long. The CDR3 spells CATLPGRGQPQHF. CDR3 DNA sequence: TGTGCCACCTTACCGGGCCGGGGACAGCCCCAGCATTTT.

A single count supports this clone. This chain joins TRBV27 and TRBJ1-6; TRBD1 agrees at 7 bases. CDR1 and CDR2 from the germline V gene are MNHEY and SMNVEV (reference sequence). The junction had 6 bases not matched to a gene; V was cut back by 3 bases and J by 7 bases. This CDR3 has 15 residues. Here the CDR3 reads CASSLDRSGNSPLHF. CDR3 DNA: TGTGCCAGCAGTTTGGACAGGTCTGGGAATTCACCCCTCCACTTT.

The V call is TRBV19, the J call TRBJ2-1; 10 bases fit TRBD1. Trimming cost V 5 bases and J 10 bases; bases outside gene matches: 5. The CDR3 is 13 amino acids. CDR1 and CDR2 (germline): LNHDA, SQIVND (reference sequence). The CDR3 loop reads CASSDRGPGEQFF. CDR3 DNA sequence: TGTGCCAGTAGTGACAGGGGGCCCGGAGAGCAGTTCTTC.

The chain has TRBV27 and TRBJ1-5, with D tentatively TRBD1 (5 bases). CDR1 and CDR2 from the germline V gene are MNHEY and SMNVEV (reference sequence). V was cut by 3 bases and J by 0 bases, with 9 bases left in between. This CDR3 is 15 amino acids long. The CDR3 reads CASSFAGYSNQPQHF. DNA for the CDR3: TGTGCCAGCAGTTTCGCAGGGTATAGCAATCAGCCCCAGCATTTT.

The chain carries TRBV2 and TRBJ1-4; D not resolved. The germline V gene has CDR1 SNHLY and CDR2 FYNNEI. The CDR3 is made up of 14 amino acids. Trimming removed 6 bases from V and 8 bases from J, with 16 bases in between. The CDR3 reads CASSTNGRGEKLFF. DNA of the CDR3: TGTGCCAGCAGCACGAACGGACGAGGGGAAAAACTGTTTTTT.

V gene TRBV5-1 combines with J gene TRBJ2-7; no clear D gene. The V and J ends lost 4 bases and 0 bases respectively, with 14 bases between them. Germline V CDR1 and CDR2: SGHRS, YFSETQ. The CDR3 is made up of 15 amino acids. The CDR3 nucleotides read TGCGCCAGCAGCCTGGTTGTCAGTGGCTCCTACGAGCAGTACTTC. Protein sequence: CASSLVVSGSYEQYF. Full variable domain (outside the CDR3, taken from reference TRBV5-1 and TRBJ2-7): KAGVTQTPRYLIKTRGQQVTLSCSPISGHRSVSWYQQTPGQGLQFLFEYFSETQRNKGNFPGRFSGRQFSNSRSEMNVSTLELGDSALYLCASSLVVSGSYEQYFGPGTRLTVT.

This clone was detected only once. The rearrangement uses TRBV7-9 and TRBJ2-7; D perhaps matches TRBD1 (6 bases). The CDR3 consists of 12 residues. Trimming stripped 5 bases from V and 4 bases from J, with 9 bases between. CDR1 SEHNR and CDR2 FQNEAQ come from the germline V gene (reference sequence). CDR3 in amino acids: CASSKDSYEQYF. The CDR3 nucleotides are TGTGCCAGCAGCAAGGACAGTTACGAGCAGTACTTC.

The chain carries TRBV28 and TRBJ2-3; 9 bases line up with TRBD2. The CDR3 is made up of 15 amino acids. The germline V gene has CDR1 MDHEN and CDR2 SYDVKM. The trim removed 5 bases at V and 0 bases at J, leaving 3 bases unmatched. The CDR3 coding sequence is TGTGCCAGCAGTCTAGCGGGGCCTAGCACAGATACGCAGTATTTT. It is translated as CASSLAGPSTDTQYF.

The gene calls are TRBV6-5 and TRBJ1-4, with D uncertain. Trimming left V 7 bases short and J 8 bases short, with 17 bases between. The CDR3 extends over 14 amino acids. Germline V CDR1 and CDR2: MNHEY, SVGAGI. The CDR3 nucleotides are TGTGCCAGCACCAAGCGGGGTAATCGGGAAAAACTGTTTTTT. It translates to CASTKRGNREKLFF.

CDR3 protein: CASSDGRSGANVLTF. DNA for the CDR3: TGTGCCAGCAGTGACGGCAGGTCTGGGGCCAACGTCCTGACTTTC. This chain uses TRBV2 with TRBJ2-6; D uncertain. The CDR3 is made up of 15 amino acids. V was trimmed by 3 bases and J by 1 base, leaving 7 bases between them. Per the germline V gene, CDR1 is SNHLY and CDR2 is FYNNEI.

As to this clone: The junction differs from germline at one of its ends, possibly a read error. The chain joins TRBV7-9 to TRBJ2-7; 10 positions agree with TRBD1. This CDR3 has 13 residues. From germline, CDR1 is SEHNR and CDR2 FQNEAQ (reference sequence). CDR3 sequence (DNA): TGTTCCAGCAGCTCGTTAGACAGGGGGCCGCAGTACTTC. This sequence encodes CSSSSLDRGPQYF.

The chain is built from TRBV11-3 and TRBJ2-7; perhaps TRBD2 as D (5 bases). The CDR3 is 14 amino acids. V dropped 1 base and J dropped 3 bases, with 10 bases sitting between them. Germline lookup yields CDR1 SGHNT and CDR2 YENEEA. The CDR3 loop is CASSLGVGVYEQYF. The DNA of the CDR3 is TGTGCCAGCAGCTTAGGAGTGGGAGTCTACGAGCAGTACTTC.

The CDR3 here is CASSSQAGTNEKLFF. CDR3 coding DNA: TGTGCCAGCAGCTCTCAAGCAGGGACTAATGAAAAACTGTTTTTT. The chain has TRBV7-2 and TRBJ1-4, with D maybe TRBD1 (5 bases). The CDR3 extends over 15 amino acids. CDR1 and CDR2 (germline): SGHTA, FQGNSA. V lost 4 bases to trimming and J lost 2 bases, with 11 bases between them.

The chain uses TRBV7-9 and TRBJ1-5; 10 nucleotides align to TRBD1. This CDR3 comprises 17 residues. CDR1 is SEHNR and CDR2 is FQNEAQ in the germline V gene (reference sequence). Trimming cost V 1 base and J 1 base; bases outside gene matches: 4. Written as DNA, the CDR3 is TGTGCCAGCAGCTTAGGAGGGGACAGGGGCAGCAATCAGCCCCAGCATTTT. This sequence encodes CASSLGGDRGSNQPQHF.

This clone was counted only a few times. V gene TRBV7-9 combines with J gene TRBJ1-4; the D gene is possibly TRBD1 (6 bases). Germline CDR1 is SEHNR and CDR2 is FQNEAQ (reference sequence). Trimming shortened V by 6 bases and J by 4 bases, and 9 bases separated the two germline ends. CDR3 size: 13 residues. The CDR3 sequence: CASSTGLNEKLFF. CDR3 DNA: TGTGCCAGCAGTACAGGGCTTAATGAAAAACTGTTTTTT.

The genes are TRBV28 and TRBJ2-7; maybe TRBD1 (5 bases). The germline V gene encodes CDR1 MDHEN and CDR2 SYDVKM. There are 15 residues in the CDR3. Between the trimmed V and J ends, which lost 5 bases and 2 bases, there was a span of 16 bases. DNA for the CDR3: TGTGCCAGCAGTCCCGGACACCCCAAGCCCTACGAGCAGTACTTC. As protein: CASSPGHPKPYEQYF.

J is TRBJ1-4 and V is TRBV7-9; 9 nucleotides match TRBD1. This CDR3 is built from 15 residues. CDR1 and CDR2 (germline): SEHNR, FQNEAQ (reference sequence). V shed 5 bases and J 4 bases; nucleotides not matched to a gene: 5. CDR3 nucleotides: TGTGCCAGCAGCCAAACGGGACAGGGTAATGAAAAACTGTTTTTT. It is translated as CASSQTGQGNEKLFF.

V is TRBV29-1 and J is TRBJ2-3; TRBD2 aligns across 10 bases. Germline V gives CDR1 SQVTM, CDR2 ANQGSEA. J was trimmed by 4 bases and V by 7 bases; bases with no gene match: 8. CDR3 length: 14 amino acids. The CDR3 DNA reads as TGCAGCGCCCAAAGCGGGGGGGGCCCAGATACGCAGTATTTT. It specifies CSAQSGGGPDTQYF.

The V and J genes are TRBV18 and TRBJ1-5; 9 bases line up with TRBD1. V lost 2 bases, J lost 0 bases, and 8 bases stayed unmatched. This CDR3 has 18 residues. Germline assignment: CDR1 KGHSH and CDR2 LQKENI. CDR3 in amino acids: CASSPTGGARNSNQPQHF. The CDR3 coding sequence is TGTGCCAGCTCACCAACAGGGGGCGCACGAAATAGCAATCAGCCCCAGCATTTT.

The gene calls are TRBV4-2 and TRBJ2-3; possible D gene TRBD2, 5 bases. CDR1 and CDR2 from the germline V gene are LGHNA and YNFKEQ. The CDR3 runs to 16 residues. V was clipped by 1 base and J by 3 bases, with 14 bases between them. Here the CDR3 DNA reads TGTGCCAGCAGCCAAGTGAAGGAGGTCATTACAGATACGCAGTATTTT. Its protein product is CASSQVKEVITDTQYF.

J is TRBJ2-7 and V is TRBV5-1; 11 positions agree with TRBD1. CDR1 is SGHRS and CDR2 is YFSETQ in the germline V gene. J gave up 2 bases and V 6 bases, and 10 bases lay outside the gene matches. The CDR3 consists of 16 residues. In DNA, the CDR3 is TGCGCCAGCAACTTTGATCCGGGACAGGGGGCCTACGAGCAGTACTTC. Protein sequence: CASNFDPGQGAYEQYF.

CDR3 sequence: CASKPLGGLAGVYQETQYF. The CDR3 DNA reads TGCGCCAGCAAACCCCTCGGGGGACTAGCGGGGGTCTACCAAGAGACCCAGTACTTC. The rearrangement links TRBV4-1 to TRBJ2-5; 14 bases align to TRBD2. The trim removed 7 bases at V and 0 bases at J, leaving 13 bases unmatched. CDR3 length: 19 amino acids. The germline CDR1 and CDR2 sequences are MGHRA and YSYEKL.

The genes are TRBV5-1 and TRBJ1-5, with no clear D. The CDR3 is 15 amino acids. V lost 0 bases, J lost 6 bases, and 13 bases lay in between. Germline V lookup: CDR1 SGHRS, CDR2 YFSETQ. Here the CDR3 reads CASSLDTSSVQPQHF. CDR3 coding DNA: TGCGCCAGCAGCTTGGACACTAGTAGTGTTCAGCCCCAGCATTTT.

V usage is TRBV2 and J usage is TRBJ1-1; D uncertain. V lost 4 bases and J lost 0, with 9 bases in between. The CDR3 contains 14 residues. Germline-derived CDR1 and CDR2 are SNHLY and FYNNEI. CDR3 bases: TGTGCCAGCAGTGGAGGAGGTTTGAACACTGAAGCTTTCTTT. It is translated as CASSGGGLNTEAFF.

The chain combines TRBV11-2 with TRBJ2-6; D unclear. Germline values: CDR1 SGHAT, CDR2 FQNNGV. The CDR3 is made up of 15 amino acids. V was cut by 6 bases and J by 0 bases, with 9 bases left in between. CDR3 sequence (DNA): TGTGCCAGCAGGTCTCTTCGCTCTGGGGCCAACGTCCTGACTTTC. It specifies CASRSLRSGANVLTF.